This TCR beta chain was obtained from a study of blood T cells in healthy people across ages (dated by TCRdb to about 2015). General notes on the study: In model experiments, template switching captured about one uniquely barcoded TCR beta cDNA molecule for every two T cells. For two donors (one aged 18 to 30 and one aged 80 or older), the study analyzed two additional independent replicas of 1 million unique cDNA reads from the same blood draw. The donors were divided into four age groups: young (average approximately 17 years), middle-aged (over 35), aged (about 60) and long-lived (82). Using deep sequencing normalized with unique cDNA molecular identifiers, the study measured how TCR beta repertoire diversity changes with age. To avoid experimental bias, donors of different ages were spread randomly across the sequencing lanes. Paper-wide results and their limitations: Observed TCR beta diversity per million T cells fell roughly linearly with age, and a significant reduction was already apparent by age around 44. A strong correlation was found between observed TCR beta diversity and the percentage of naive T cells measured by flow cytometry. Because donor CMV infection status was unknown, age-related changes in expanded clonotypes were potentially confounded. Compared with the aged group, the long-lived group had more naive CD4+ T cells, fewer expanded clones and increased TCR diversity, suggesting age selection. Since profiling was done on bulk unsorted PBMCs, naive and antigen-experienced compartments could not be conclusively compared. Estimates of total diversity based on one million sequenced T cells were considered lower bounds and underestimates.

Library creation used 5' RACE. Sequenced using an Illumina HiSeq 2500. A second PCR of about 6 to 11 cycles was performed with a sample-barcoded 5' primer and a J-beta primer mix. Each TCR beta cDNA molecule received a unique molecular identifier from a template-switch 5' adaptor carrying 12 random nucleotides. Each sample yielded at least 2.5 million CDR3-containing paired-end reads. All of the RNA was converted into first-strand cDNA using the Mint cDNA synthesis kit, with a TRBC-specific oligonucleotide serving as the primer. All cDNA was treated with uracil-DNA glycosylase and then went through a first 18-cycle PCR with the universal primers M1SS and BC2_uni_R. Under the source paper's analysis protocol: Each sample was normalized by randomly selecting 1 million high-quality reads, each carrying a distinct molecular identifier. Instead of being binned into consensus sequences, reads with shared molecular identifiers were discarded. CDR3 identification, clonotype clustering and error correction used MiTCR with a Q25 quality threshold and the strictest error-elimination algorithm. A nonparametric unseen species model using Euler transformation provided a lower-bound estimate of total TCR beta diversity. The public sequencing data were trimmed at Q25 with fastp and processed into clonotypes with MiXCR by TCRdb, which kept only in-frame beta chains. Rows with a matching CDR3 protein are joined into one entry that keeps the most common DNA and genes. What appears here as the V and J calls and clone size reflects TCRdb's work, not the paper's. Recorded for this sample are about 1.6 million distinct CDR3 sequences; around 35% of them occurred a single time. Around 11% of the sample is held by the ten biggest clonotypes.

Including cysteine and phenylalanine, the CDR3 has 16 amino acids. Kept here is only the CDR3 DNA, which spans 48 bases and is read in frame from base 1. CDR1 MNHEY and CDR2 SMNVEV were looked up in the germline V gene (reference sequence). The trim is 2 bases for V and 0 bases for J, with a gap of 11 bases between the germline ends. Donors were about 36 systemically healthy Caucasian individuals from Russia aged roughly 6 to 95 years. Ten milliliters of peripheral blood were collected from each donor into EDTA-treated Vacutainer tubes. PBMCs were isolated by Ficoll-Paque density-gradient centrifugation, with at least 7 million obtained per sample. Total RNA, at least 6 micrograms per sample, was extracted from PBMCs with Trizol reagent. The percentages of naive CD45RAhigh/CD27high T cells were determined by flow cytometry on a PBMC aliquot from every donor. This clonotype was picked up a small number of times. Its antigen specificity is not known. No much larger clone is present one base from it, and per-base qualities are unavailable.

Input material: blood. The receptor was derived from a young woman in good health. The rearrangement joined TRBV27 to TRBJ2-1, and possibly TRBD2, on 5 matching bases. The DNA reads as follows: TGTGCCAGCAGTTTAGGAGCGGTTAGCTCCTACAATGAGCAGTTCTTC. Its translation is CASSLGAVSSYNEQFF.